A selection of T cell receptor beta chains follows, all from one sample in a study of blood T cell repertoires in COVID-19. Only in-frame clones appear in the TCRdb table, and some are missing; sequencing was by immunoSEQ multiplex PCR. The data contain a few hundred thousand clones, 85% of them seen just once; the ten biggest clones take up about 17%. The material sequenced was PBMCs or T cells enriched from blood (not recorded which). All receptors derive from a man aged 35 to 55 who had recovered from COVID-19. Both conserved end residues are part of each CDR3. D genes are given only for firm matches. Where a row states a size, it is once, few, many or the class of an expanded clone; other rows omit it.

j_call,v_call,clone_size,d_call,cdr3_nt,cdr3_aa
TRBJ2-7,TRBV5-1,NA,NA,TGCGCCAGCAGCCTAGGATTTGCGGGCTCCTACGAGCAGTACTTC,CASSLGFAGSYEQYF
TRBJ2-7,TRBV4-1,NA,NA,TGCGCCAGCAGCCAAGCAACACCAGGAGGGGGCCCCCCCTACGAGCAGTACTTC,CASSQATPGGGPPYEQYF
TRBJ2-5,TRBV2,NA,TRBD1,TGTGCCAGCAGTGAATTCAAGGTTGATTCAGGGGGCGGAGAGACCCAGTACTTC,CASSEFKVDSGGGETQYF
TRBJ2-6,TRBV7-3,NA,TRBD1,TGTGCCAGCAGCTCCTCCGCTCTACAGGGGTGGCCTGGGGCCAACGTCCTGACTTTC,CASSSSALQGWPGANVLTF
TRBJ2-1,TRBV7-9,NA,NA,TGTGCCAGCGGACTGGTCCTCAATGAGCAGTTCTTC,CASGLVLNEQFF
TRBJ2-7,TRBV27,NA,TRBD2,TGTGCCAGCAGCCGAGGAGCGGGAGGGTCCTACGAGCAGTACTTC,CASSRGAGGSYEQYF
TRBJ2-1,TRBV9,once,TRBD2,TGTGCCAGCAGCCCTACCTGGACTAGCGGGAGGAATGAGCAGTTCTTC,CASSPTWTSGRNEQFF
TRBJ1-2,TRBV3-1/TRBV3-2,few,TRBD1,TGTGCCAGCAGCCCGGGGACAGGGGGCGATAACTATGGCTACACCTTC,CASSPGTGGDNYGYTF
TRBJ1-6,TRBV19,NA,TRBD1,TGTGCCAGTAGTATCGGGACAGGGGCATCACCCCTCCACTTT,CASSIGTGASPLHF
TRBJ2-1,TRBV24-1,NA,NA,TGTGCCACCAGTGATTTAAACAGTGTTAATGAGCAGTTCTTC,CATSDLNSVNEQFF
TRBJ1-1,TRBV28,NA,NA,TGTGCCAGCAGTTTCGTGCCAGCGCAAAACACTGAAGCTTTCTTT,CASSFVPAQNTEAFF
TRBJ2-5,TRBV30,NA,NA,TGTGCCTGGGGGTATTTCCAAGAGACCCAGTACTTC,CAWGYFQETQYF
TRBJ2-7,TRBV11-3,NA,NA,TGTGCCAGCAGCCGAAACACAGGGAACTACGAGCAGTACTTC,CASSRNTGNYEQYF
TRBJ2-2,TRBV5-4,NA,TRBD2,TGTGCCAGCAGCTTGGGGCTAGCGGGAGGGGGCACCGAGGAGCTGTTTTTT,CASSLGLAGGGTEELFF
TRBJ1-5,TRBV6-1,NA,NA,TGTGCCAGCAGTGGGGGAGGGGGGCGTAATGGTCAGCCCCAGCATTTT,CASSGGGGRNGQPQHF
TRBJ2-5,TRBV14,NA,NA,TGTGCCAGCAGTGAGGGTGGGTCTCAGTACCAAGAGACCCAGTACTTC,CASSEGGSQYQETQYF
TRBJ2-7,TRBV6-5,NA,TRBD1,TGTGCCAGCAGTTACAGGACAGGTGTCTCCTACGAGCAGTACTTC,CASSYRTGVSYEQYF
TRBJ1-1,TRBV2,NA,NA,TGTGCCAGCAGTGTTATGAACACTGAAGCTTTCTTT,CASSVMNTEAFF
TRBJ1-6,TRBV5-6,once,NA,TGTGCCAGCAGCTTGGGTCAGGGTAATTCACCCCTCCACTTT,CASSLGQGNSPLHF
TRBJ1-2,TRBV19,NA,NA,TGTGCCAGTAGTATAGGAGGTTTTGTCAGCTATGGCTACACCTTC,CASSIGGFVSYGYTF
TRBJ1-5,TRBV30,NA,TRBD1,TGTGCCTGGAGTCGACAGGGCGGGCAGCCCCAGCATTTT,CAWSRQGGQPQHF
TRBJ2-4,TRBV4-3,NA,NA,TGCGCCAGCAGCCAAGATCGGGAGAACATTCAGTACTTC,CASSQDRENIQYF
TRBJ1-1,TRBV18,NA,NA,TGTGCCAGCTCAGTAGGGCTCGGGATGACTGAAGCTTTCTTT,CASSVGLGMTEAFF
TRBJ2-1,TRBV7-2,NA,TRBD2,TGTGCCAGCAGCAGACTAGCGGGAGGTCCGAGCTCCTACAATGAGCAGTTCTTC,CASSRLAGGPSSYNEQFF
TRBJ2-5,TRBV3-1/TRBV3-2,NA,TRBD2,TGTGCCAGCAGCCAGGGTCTAGCGGGTGGGACCCAGTACTTC,CASSQGLAGGTQYF
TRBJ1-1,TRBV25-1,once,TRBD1,TGTGCCAGCAGACCGACAGGGGACACTGAAGCTTTCTTT,CASRPTGDTEAFF
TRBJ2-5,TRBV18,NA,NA,TGTGCCAGCTCCCCAGCCGGGGGTTCTGAGACCCAGTACTTC,CASSPAGGSETQYF
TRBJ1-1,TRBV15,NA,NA,TGTGCCACGGGTCAGGCTATGAACACTGAAGCTTTCTTT,CATGQAMNTEAFF
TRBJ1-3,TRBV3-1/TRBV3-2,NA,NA,TGTGCCAGCAGCCCAACTGCTTCCTCTGGAAACACCATATATTTT,CASSPTASSGNTIYF
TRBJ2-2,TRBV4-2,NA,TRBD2,TGTGCCAGCAGCCAAGAGACTAGCGGTCGGGAGCTGTTTTTT,CASSQETSGRELFF
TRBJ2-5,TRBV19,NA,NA,TGTGCCAGTAGTATCTTCTTGTTTTGGGCAGCTCAAGAGACCCAGTACTTC,CASSIFLFWAAQETQYF
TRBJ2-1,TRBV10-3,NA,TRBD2,TGTGCCATCAGTGGAGGGACTAGCGGGAGTACCTACAATGAGCAGTTCTTC,CAISGGTSGSTYNEQFF
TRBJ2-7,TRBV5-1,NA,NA,TGCGCCAGCAGCCCGAACGGCGGGACCTACGAGCAGTACTTC,CASSPNGGTYEQYF